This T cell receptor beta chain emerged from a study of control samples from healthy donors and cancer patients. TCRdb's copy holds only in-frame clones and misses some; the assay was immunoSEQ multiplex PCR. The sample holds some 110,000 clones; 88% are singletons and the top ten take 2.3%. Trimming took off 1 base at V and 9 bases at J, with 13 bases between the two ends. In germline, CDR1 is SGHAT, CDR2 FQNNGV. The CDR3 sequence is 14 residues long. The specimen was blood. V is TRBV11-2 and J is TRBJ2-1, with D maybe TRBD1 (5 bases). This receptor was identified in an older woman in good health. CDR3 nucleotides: TGTGCCAGCAGCTTAGTTCAGGGAATGGGTGAGCAGTTCTTC. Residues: CASSLVQGMGEQFF.